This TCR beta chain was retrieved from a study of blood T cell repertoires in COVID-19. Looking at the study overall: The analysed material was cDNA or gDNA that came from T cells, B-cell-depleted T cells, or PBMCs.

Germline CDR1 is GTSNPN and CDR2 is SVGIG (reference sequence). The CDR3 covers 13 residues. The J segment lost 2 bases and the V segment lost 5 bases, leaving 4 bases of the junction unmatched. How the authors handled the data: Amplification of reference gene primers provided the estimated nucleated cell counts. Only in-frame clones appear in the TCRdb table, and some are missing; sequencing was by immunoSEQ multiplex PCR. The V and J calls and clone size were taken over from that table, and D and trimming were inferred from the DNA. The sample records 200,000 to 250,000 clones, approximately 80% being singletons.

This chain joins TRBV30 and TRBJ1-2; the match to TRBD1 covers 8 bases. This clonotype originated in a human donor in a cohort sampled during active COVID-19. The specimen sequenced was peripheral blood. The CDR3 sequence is CAWGQGLNYGYTF. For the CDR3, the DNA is TGTGCCTGGGGACAGGGCCTAAACTATGGCTACACCTTC.